This is a list of T cell receptor beta chains from one sample in a study of early T cells in non-severe SARS-CoV-2 infection. One entry per CDR3 protein results from TCRdb running MiXCR on the 5' RACE reads. The data contain tens of thousands of distinct CDR3 sequences, roughly a tenth of them singletons. This material consisted of whole blood, taken at baseline. These receptors all come from an adult who was a healthcare worker with PCR-confirmed SARS-CoV-2 infection or an uninfected control (not recorded which). CDR3s include the opening cysteine and the closing phenylalanine or tryptophan. D genes are given only for firm matches. Some rows have no size entry. The others give once, few or many, or a class for an expanded clone.

V gene: TRBV11-3; clone size: few; D gene: NA; J gene: TRBJ1-1; CDR3 protein: CASSYDWNRNTEAFF; CDR3 DNA: TGTGCCAGCAGCTATGACTGGAATAGGAACACTGAAGCTTTCTTT
V gene: TRBV7-2; clone size: NA; D gene: TRBD1; J gene: TRBJ2-7; CDR3 protein: CASSPGTGGTYEQYF; CDR3 DNA: TGTGCCAGCAGCCCTGGGACAGGGGGAACCTACGAGCAGTACTTC
V gene: TRBV3-1; clone size: NA; D gene: NA; J gene: TRBJ1-1; CDR3 protein: CASSDGTVNTEAFF; CDR3 DNA: TGTGCCAGCAGCGATGGGACGGTGAACACTGAAGCTTTCTTT
V gene: TRBV5-1; clone size: many; D gene: NA; J gene: TRBJ2-7; CDR3 protein: CASSLAIHSYEQYF; CDR3 DNA: TGCGCCAGCAGCTTAGCCATCCACTCCTACGAGCAGTACTTC
V gene: TRBV10-3; clone size: NA; D gene: NA; J gene: TRBJ2-3; CDR3 protein: CAIRGGSGRLSTDTQYF; CDR3 DNA: TGTGCCATCAGGGGAGGTTCGGGCCGTTTGAGCACAGATACGCAGTATTTT
V gene: TRBV5-1; clone size: NA; D gene: TRBD1; J gene: TRBJ1-2; CDR3 protein: CAGSLGLWTGGQPNYGYTF; CDR3 DNA: TGCGCCGGCAGCTTGGGGTTATGGACAGGGGGCCAACCTAACTATGGCTACACCTTC
V gene: TRBV5-6; clone size: many; D gene: NA; J gene: TRBJ1-2; CDR3 protein: CASSYPSANYGYTF; CDR3 DNA: TGTGCCAGCAGCTACCCATCGGCTAACTATGGCTACACCTTC
V gene: TRBV5-6; clone size: few; D gene: NA; J gene: TRBJ2-2; CDR3 protein: CASSLGSTGELFF; CDR3 DNA: TGTGCCAGCAGCTTGGGCAGTACCGGGGAGCTGTTTTTT
V gene: TRBV11-3; clone size: few; D gene: NA; J gene: TRBJ2-3; CDR3 protein: CASSPLGTSTDTQYF; CDR3 DNA: TGTGCCAGCAGCCCCCTCGGGACTAGCACAGATACGCAGTATTTT
V gene: TRBV3-1; clone size: NA; D gene: NA; J gene: TRBJ1-3; CDR3 protein: CASSQEAHSGNTIYF; CDR3 DNA: TGTGCCAGCAGCCAAGAAGCCCATTCTGGAAACACCATATATTTT
V gene: TRBV12-3/TRBV12-4; clone size: NA; D gene: NA; J gene: TRBJ2-6; CDR3 protein: CASSFGSLWANVLTF; CDR3 DNA: TGTGCCAGCAGTTTTGGCAGTCTCTGGGCCAACGTCCTGACTTTC
V gene: TRBV7-6; clone size: NA; D gene: TRBD1; J gene: TRBJ1-3; CDR3 protein: CASSLAPPGGTGNTIYF; CDR3 DNA: TGTGCCAGCAGCTTAGCCCCCCCAGGGGGGACTGGAAACACCATATATTTT
V gene: TRBV2; clone size: many; D gene: TRBD2; J gene: TRBJ2-4; CDR3 protein: CASRTGLAGDQYF; CDR3 DNA: TGTGCCAGCAGAACGGGACTAGCGGGGGATCAGTACTTC
V gene: TRBV18; clone size: NA; D gene: NA; J gene: TRBJ2-2; CDR3 protein: CASSPVGLLDTGELFF; CDR3 DNA: TGTGCCAGCTCACCCGTGGGCCTTCTGGACACCGGGGAGCTGTTTTTT
V gene: TRBV20-1; clone size: many; D gene: NA; J gene: TRBJ2-7; CDR3 protein: CSARPGTPVRDEQYF; CDR3 DNA: TGCAGTGCTAGGCCCGGGACACCCGTGAGAGACGAGCAGTACTTC
V gene: TRBV20-1; clone size: many; D gene: NA; J gene: TRBJ2-7; CDR3 protein: CSAFLQGSSYEQYF; CDR3 DNA: TGCAGTGCCTTCCTACAGGGAAGCTCCTACGAGCAGTACTTC
V gene: TRBV11-2; clone size: few; D gene: TRBD1; J gene: TRBJ2-3; CDR3 protein: CASSEPGQVYYF; CDR3 DNA: TGTGCCAGCAGCGAGCCGGGACAGGTTTATTATTTT
V gene: TRBV18; clone size: NA; D gene: NA; J gene: TRBJ2-5; CDR3 protein: CASSPVRGKETQYF; CDR3 DNA: TGTGCCAGCTCACCAGTGAGAGGAAAAGAGACCCAGTACTTC
V gene: TRBV9; clone size: NA; D gene: TRBD2; J gene: TRBJ2-7; CDR3 protein: CASSPSPGLAASYEQYF; CDR3 DNA: TGTGCCAGCAGCCCGAGTCCTGGACTAGCGGCCTCCTACGAGCAGTACTTC
V gene: TRBV6-5; clone size: few; D gene: TRBD1; J gene: TRBJ2-3; CDR3 protein: CASSAGTGLTDTQYF; CDR3 DNA: TGTGCCAGCAGCGCCGGGACAGGGCTCACAGATACGCAGTATTTT
V gene: TRBV6-1; clone size: many; D gene: NA; J gene: TRBJ1-5; CDR3 protein: CASSAQDSNQPQHF; CDR3 DNA: TGTGCCAGCAGTGCACAAGATAGCAATCAGCCCCAGCATTTT
V gene: TRBV18; clone size: NA; D gene: NA; J gene: TRBJ2-1; CDR3 protein: CASSPQGGSYNEQFF; CDR3 DNA: TGTGCCAGCTCACCACAGGGTGGCTCCTACAATGAGCAGTTCTTC